The T cell receptor (beta chain) under discussion was sequenced for a study of blood T cells in healthy people across ages. Notes on the study in general: Researchers judged that diversity estimates from one million T cells fell short of true values. Among T cells, TCR beta diversity per million cells dropped roughly linearly as age rose. Nothing was known about donor CMV status, and this possibly confounded expanded clonotype changes.

This clonotype was counted between two and nine times. The antigen is undetermined. A J-beta primer mix and a sample-barcoded 5' primer were used in a second PCR of roughly 6 to 11 cycles. A template-switch adaptor that had 12 random nucleotides put a tag on each cDNA molecule. TCRdb independently ran MiXCR on the 5' RACE reads; one entry per CDR3 protein. The sample has 1.5 million to 2 million distinct CDR3 sequences, 49% seen once. The junction had 4 bases not matched to a gene; V was cut back by 0 bases and J by 5 bases. Per the germline V gene, CDR1 is MNHEY and CDR2 is SVGEGT. The CDR3 consists of 15 residues.

The origin of this receptor is a woman in her thirties or forties in good health. V gene TRBV6-2 or TRBV6-3 combines with J gene TRBJ2-5; 9 bases match TRBD2. Sequenced input: blood. CDR3 in DNA: TGTGCCAGCAGTTACTCAAGCGGGGGGTACGAGACCCAGTACTTC. It is translated as CASSYSSGGYETQYF.